This T cell receptor beta chain was profiled in a study of T cell changes during pregnancy in multiple sclerosis. Germline loops: CDR1 SNHLY, CDR2 FYNNEI. The V gene lost 6 bases and the J gene lost 0 bases, with 9 bases spanning the gap. The CDR3 sequence is 15 residues long. Sequencing was performed with immunoSEQ multiplex PCR; in TCRdb, only in-frame clones are kept and a portion is missing. The table lists about 85,000 clones, roughly nine tenths of them singletons. V gene TRBV2 combines with J gene TRBJ1-6; D gene ambiguous. The sequencing used peripheral blood, collected in the first trimester of pregnancy. This clonotype was obtained from a female donor with multiple sclerosis, enrolled in a pregnancy study. The CDR3 here is CASRRESSYNSPLHF. The CDR3 DNA is TGTGCCAGCAGGCGGGAGAGCTCCTATAATTCACCCCTCCACTTT.